Sequencing of this TCR beta chain was carried out in a study of T cell changes during pregnancy in multiple sclerosis. The V and J ends lost 1 base and 2 bases respectively, with 12 bases between them. Per the germline V gene, CDR1 is SGHVS and CDR2 is FQNEAQ. This CDR3 region has 16 residues. Assay: immunoSEQ multiplex PCR; the TCRdb copy retains only in-frame clones and omits some. There are just under 45,000 clones in the sample; roughly 95% occur only once, and about 1% lies in the top ten. Sequencing was performed on peripheral blood, taken in the second trimester of pregnancy. The sequence was obtained from a female donor with multiple sclerosis, enrolled in a pregnancy study. V and J are TRBV7-8 and TRBJ2-1; maybe TRBD2 (6 bases). The CDR3 sequence: CASSLGGDYTYNEQFF. CDR3 coding DNA: TGTGCCAGCAGCTTAGGGGGGGATTACACCTACAATGAGCAGTTCTTC.